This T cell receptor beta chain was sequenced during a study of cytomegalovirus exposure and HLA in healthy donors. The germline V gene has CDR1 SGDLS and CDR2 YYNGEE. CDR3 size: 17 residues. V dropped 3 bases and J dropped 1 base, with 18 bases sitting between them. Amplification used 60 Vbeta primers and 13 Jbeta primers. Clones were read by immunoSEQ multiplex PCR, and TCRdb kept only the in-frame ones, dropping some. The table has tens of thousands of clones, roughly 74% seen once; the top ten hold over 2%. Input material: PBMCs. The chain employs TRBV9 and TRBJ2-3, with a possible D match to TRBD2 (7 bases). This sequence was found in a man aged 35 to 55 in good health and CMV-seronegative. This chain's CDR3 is CASSAGGGGFGTDTQYF. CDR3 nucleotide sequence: TGTGCCAGCAGCGCGGGGGGAGGGGGATTTGGCACAGATACGCAGTATTTT.